Following are 17 T cell receptor beta chains from one sample sequenced in a study of Ad26.COV2.S vaccination and SARS-CoV-2 variants. The protocol was immunoSEQ multiplex PCR, while the TCRdb copy is restricted to in-frame clones and leaves out a portion. This sample yields about 390,000 clones, of which approximately 86% are seen a single time; 3.5% belongs to the top ten. Treatment indicated: roughly 19 received Ad26.COV2.S at low or high dose, single or two shots; 5 received placebo; per-sample allocation not given. Sampling was done on day 63 after the first vaccine or placebo injection. The input for sequencing was peripheral blood, taken in a trial of Ad26.COV2.S vaccine versus placebo. The origin of the receptors is a person between 18 and 60 years old who received the Ad26.COV2.S COVID-19 vaccine or a placebo.

V is TRBV9 and J is TRBJ1-3; D possibly corresponds to TRBD1 (5 bases). Germline loops: CDR1 SGDLS, CDR2 YYNGEE. The CDR3 totals 15 residues. Trimming took 0 bases from V and 4 from J, leaving 11 bases between them. In DNA, the CDR3 is TGTGCCAGCAGCGTAGTGGGGGGTGCAGGAAACACCATATATTTT. Translating it yields CASSVVGGAGNTIYF.

The chain carries TRBV10-3 and TRBJ1-1; D is uncertain. Germline CDR1 ENHRY, CDR2 SYGVKD. The CDR3 extends over 13 amino acids. The germline V and J ends were trimmed by 5 bases and 0 bases, with 7 bases remaining between them. In DNA, the CDR3 is TGTGCCATCAGTAACAGCATGAACACTGAAGCTTTCTTT. Translation: CAISNSMNTEAFF.

In this sample, this clone turned up once. This chain uses TRBV14 with TRBJ2-7; TRBD1 aligns across 8 bases. This CDR3 has 16 amino acids. Germline V CDR1 and CDR2: SGHDN, FVKESK. V gave up 4 bases and J gave up 2 bases; unmatched junction bases: 10. The DNA for the CDR3 is TGTGCCAGCAGCCCGGACAGGGACCCACCAACCTACGAGCAGTACTTC. The encoded protein is CASSPDRDPPTYEQYF.

This chain uses TRBV3-1 (or the pseudogene TRBV3-2) with TRBJ1-4; D is uncertain. CDR1 is LGHDT, CDR2 YNNKEL, per germline (reference sequence). V lost 0 bases, J lost 10 bases, and 9 bases lay in between. The CDR3 runs to 13 residues. The CDR3 region has the DNA TGTGCCAGCAGCCAAGACAAGGCCGGAAAACTGTTTTTT. This encodes CASSQDKAGKLFF.

V gene TRBV19 combines with J gene TRBJ1-1, with D tentatively TRBD1 (5 bases). This CDR3 has 15 residues. Germline assignment: CDR1 LNHDA and CDR2 SQIVND (reference sequence). V lost 3 bases, J lost 0 bases, and 11 bases lay in between. In nucleotides, the CDR3 is TGTGCCAGTAGTATTCTTGGGGCGCTGAACACTGAAGCTTTCTTT. Residues: CASSILGALNTEAFF.

J is TRBJ1-1 and V is TRBV16, with TRBD1 as a possible D gene (6 bases). The V end lost 4 bases, the J end lost 8 bases, and 11 bases lay between the germline ends. Germline assignment: CDR1 KGHSY and CDR2 FQNENV. The length of the CDR3 is 12 residues. The chain's CDR3 is CASSRPGTEAFF. In DNA form, the CDR3 reads TGTGCCAGCAGCCGGCCCGGGACAGAAGCTTTCTTT.

This CDR3 is CASRPATPEAFF. The CDR3 nucleotides are TGTGCCAGCAGGCCAGCCACCCCTGAAGCTTTCTTT. This rearrangement joins TRBV7-9 to TRBJ1-1; D is unresolved. The CDR3 runs 12 residues. Deletions cut 6 bases from V and 6 bases from J, with 11 bases between. Germline CDR1 and CDR2: SEHNR and FQNEAQ (reference sequence).

Here the CDR3 reads CAGARDTISDTQYF. The DNA of the CDR3 is TGCGCCGGAGCCCGGGACACGATTTCAGATACGCAGTATTTT. The chain carries TRBV5-1 and TRBJ2-3; D might be TRBD1 (6 bases). Per the germline V gene, CDR1 is SGHRS and CDR2 is YFSETQ. The CDR3 length is 14 residues. Trimming pared 10 bases from V and 4 bases from J, leaving 19 bases between.

V and J are TRBV19 and TRBJ2-6; TRBD2 is a possible D gene (5 bases). CDR3 length: 17 amino acids. V gave up 9 bases and J gave up 0 bases, with 18 bases separating them. The V gene's germline CDR1 is LNHDA and CDR2 SQIVND (reference sequence). CDR3 nucleotides: TGTGCCAGCAAATTTACGGGGTCAAGCTCTGGGGCCAACGTCCTGACTTTC. Amino acid sequence: CASKFTGSSSGANVLTF. The full variable domain, its missing parts supplied by reference TRBV19 and TRBJ2-6, is DGGITQSPKYLFRKEGQNVTLSCEQNLNHDAMYWYRQDPGQGLRLIYYSQIVNDFQKGDIAEGYSVSREKKESFPLTVTSAQKNPTAFYLCASKFTGSSSGANVLTFGAGSRLTVL.

The V gene is TRBV3-1 (or the pseudogene TRBV3-2), the J gene TRBJ2-5, with a weak D call TRBD1 (6 bases). This CDR3 has 14 residues. V was cut by 4 bases and J by 5 bases, with 14 bases left in between. Germline V gene sequence: CDR1 LGHDT, CDR2 YNNKEL (reference sequence). CDR3 region: CASSLTGRWETQYF. The DNA of the CDR3 is TGTGCCAGCAGCCTCACAGGGCGGTGGGAGACCCAGTACTTC.

Worth noting for this clone: The identical CDR3 is also encoded by other nucleotide sequences in the sample. V and J are TRBV6-5 and TRBJ1-1; tentative D call: TRBD1 (6 bases). Trimming took 4 bases from V and 1 from J, leaving 10 bases between them. The CDR3 sequence is 14 residues long. The germline V gene has CDR1 MNHEY and CDR2 SVGAGI. Here the CDR3 reads CASSSRTANTEAFF. The CDR3, as DNA: TGTGCCAGCAGTTCACGGACAGCGAACACTGAAGCTTTCTTT.

The chain links TRBV19 to TRBJ2-5, with 9 bases that match TRBD2. This CDR3 is 15 amino acids long. Germline V CDR1 and CDR2: LNHDA, SQIVND (reference sequence). After removal of 5 bases from V and 6 bases from J, the junction contained 10 bases not matched to a gene. The CDR3 loop reads CASSSLAGSLKTQYF. The CDR3 DNA is TGTGCCAGTAGTTCCCTAGCGGGGTCATTGAAGACCCAGTACTTC.

This chain links TRBV5-1 with TRBJ2-1; D is unclear. The germline V gene encodes CDR1 SGHRS and CDR2 YFSETQ. This CDR3 region has 11 residues. V was clipped by 7 bases and J by 6 bases, with 8 bases between them. The DNA of the CDR3 is TGCGCCAGCCATCGGCTCAATGAGCAGTTCTTC. This codes for CASHRLNEQFF. Supplemented by reference TRBV5-1 and TRBJ2-1, the full variable domain reads KAGVTQTPRYLIKTRGQQVTLSCSPISGHRSVSWYQQTPGQGLQFLFEYFSETQRNKGNFPGRFSGRQFSNSRSEMNVSTLELGDSALYLCASHRLNEQFFGPGTRLTVL.

The V call is TRBV20-1, the J call TRBJ1-2, with 7 bases lining up with TRBD1. Germline CDR1 DFQATT, CDR2 SNEGSKA (reference sequence). Unmatched junction bases numbered 11, after V lost 3 bases and J lost 7 bases. The CDR3 covers 14 residues. The CDR3 loop reads CSASVSDRVTGYTF. CDR3 nucleotides: TGCAGTGCTAGTGTATCCGACAGGGTGACTGGCTACACCTTC.

This chain joins TRBV5-1 and TRBJ2-5; 9 nucleotides line up with TRBD1. The V and J ends lost 4 bases and 5 bases, in that order; junction bases with no gene match: 9. Germline V gene lookup returns CDR1 SGHRS and CDR2 YFSETQ. CDR3 size: 15 residues. In nucleotides, the CDR3 is TGCGCCAGCAGCGGGGGACAGGGAGAAGGGGAGACCCAGTACTTC. Translation: CASSGGQGEGETQYF.

This clone is a singleton in its sample. In nucleotides, the CDR3 is TGTGCCAGTAGTGCTAACCTCAGGAGCTCCTATAATTCACCCCTCCACTTT. It yields the protein CASSANLRSSYNSPLHF. V is TRBV19 and J is TRBJ1-6; no clear D. Germline V gene lookup returns CDR1 LNHDA and CDR2 SQIVND (reference sequence). The CDR3 spans 17 residues. V lost 5 bases, J lost 0 bases, and 14 bases lay in between.

V usage is TRBV7-8 and J usage is TRBJ1-4; D not resolved. Per the germline V gene, CDR1 is SGHVS and CDR2 is FQNEAQ. The CDR3 is 13 residues long. V lost 2 bases to trimming and J lost 8 bases, with 9 bases between them. The CDR3 protein is CASSLPPGEKLFF. For the CDR3, the DNA is TGTGCCAGCAGCTTACCCCCGGGGGAAAAACTGTTTTTT. The variable domain in full, completed from reference TRBV7-8 and TRBJ1-4, reads GAGVSQSPRYKVAKRGQDVALRCDPISGHVSLFWYQQALGQGPEFLTYFQNEAQLDKSGLPSDRFFAERPEGSVSTLKIQRTQQEDSAVYLCASSLPPGEKLFFGSGTQLSVL.